One and the same sample provided the 28 T cell receptor beta chains below, sequenced in a study of T cell responses to AZD1222 COVID-19 vaccine. Measured with immunoSEQ multiplex PCR; TCRdb has only the in-frame clones, and not every one. Of about 120,000 clones listed, roughly 84% are singletons. This specimen was peripheral blood, taken 28 days after the second AZD1222 dose. These receptors came from an adult who received the AZD1222 COVID-19 vaccine.

The genes are TRBV6-1 and TRBJ1-1; the D gene is possibly TRBD1 (5 bases). CDR1 and CDR2 from the germline V gene are MNHNS and SASEGT. V shed 4 bases and J shed 5 bases, with 20 bases lying between them. This CDR3 region has 16 residues. The CDR3 sequence is CASSVTALHAGTEAFF. Here the CDR3 DNA reads TGTGCCAGCAGTGTGACAGCGCTACACGCGGGTACTGAAGCTTTCTTT.

This clone has just a few counts. The chain links TRBV27 to TRBJ1-1, with D unclear. With 3 bases removed from V and 0 bases from J, the gap between germline ends came to 14 bases. The germline CDR1 and CDR2 sequences are MNHEY and SMNVEV (reference sequence). This CDR3 region has 16 residues. The CDR3 DNA is TGTGCCAGCAGTTTTAAGGGTATGAGCATGAACACTGAAGCTTTCTTT. Translation: CASSFKGMSMNTEAFF.

Only one count was recorded for this clone. The V call is TRBV13, the J call TRBJ1-1; D call uncertain. The CDR3 is 16 amino acids. Germline lookup yields CDR1 PRHDT and CDR2 FYEKMQ (reference sequence). V gave up 5 bases and J gave up 4 bases, with 20 bases separating them. Here the CDR3 DNA reads TGTGCCAGCAGCGGCGGGCCCCAGGACGGAGGCACTGAAGCTTTCTTT. Translation gives CASSGGPQDGGTEAFF.

The chain carries TRBV9 and TRBJ2-2; D is ambiguous. The length of the CDR3 is 15 residues. Germline CDR1 SGDLS, CDR2 YYNGEE. V was trimmed by 0 bases and J by 5 bases, leaving 11 bases between them. CDR3 sequence: CASSVDPAETGELFF. The CDR3, as DNA: TGTGCCAGCAGCGTAGACCCAGCAGAGACCGGGGAGCTGTTTTTT.

In its sample, this clone was seen once. This chain uses TRBV27 with TRBJ2-3, with TRBD2 identical over 9 bases. Germline V gene lookup returns CDR1 MNHEY and CDR2 SMNVEV (reference sequence). V was clipped by 7 bases and J by 8 bases; unmatched bases: 10. This CDR3 region has 14 residues. The DNA for the CDR3 is TGTGCCAGCAAAGCCAGCGGGGGGCGTGGTACGCAGTATTTT. This gives the protein CASKASGGRGTQYF.

The V and J genes are TRBV9 and TRBJ2-3, with 10 bases that match TRBD1. Germline CDR1 is SGDLS and CDR2 is YYNGEE. V shed 2 bases and J 6 bases; nucleotides not matched to a gene: 3. The CDR3 runs 14 residues. CDR3 sequence: CASSVTGGGDTQYF. The CDR3 nucleotides read TGTGCCAGCAGCGTGACAGGGGGCGGGGATACGCAGTATTTT. The variable domain in full, with the rest retrieved from reference TRBV9 and TRBJ2-3, is DSGVTQTPKHLITATGQRVTLRCSPRSGDLSVYWYQQSLDQGLQFLIQYYNGEERAKGNILERFSAQQFPDLHSELNLSSLELGDSALYFCASSVTGGGDTQYFGPGTRLTVL.

The chain uses TRBV11-2 and TRBJ2-3; 10 nucleotides agree with TRBD1. The CDR3 has 17 residues. The ends lost 0 bases at V and 3 bases at J; junction bases unmatched: 6. Germline CDR1 SGHAT, CDR2 FQNNGV. CDR3 nucleotides: TGTGCCAGCAGCTTAGATCGGGACAGGGGAAGGACAGATACGCAGTATTTT. Protein: CASSLDRDRGRTDTQYF.

As DNA, the CDR3 is TGCGCCAGCAGCTTGGGCAGTTGGGGTTTGAATGAGCAGTTCTTC. Its translation: CASSLGSWGLNEQFF. The V and J genes are TRBV5-1 and TRBJ2-1, with D hard to call. The CDR3 length is 15 residues. Trimming took off 0 bases at V and 7 bases at J, with 14 bases between the two ends. Germline CDR1 SGHRS, CDR2 YFSETQ.

This clone appeared a few times. This chain connects TRBV11-2 to TRBJ1-2, with D unclear. Germline CDR1 is SGHAT and CDR2 is FQNNGV. The CDR3 spans 14 residues. V lost 4 bases and J 3 bases, leaving 12 bases between the germline ends. As DNA, the CDR3 is TGTGCCAGCAGCTCGTCCCGGGTCGACTATGGCTACACCTTC. Protein product: CASSSSRVDYGYTF.

The chain is built from TRBV27 and TRBJ2-3; TRBD2 is a possible D gene (5 bases). The germline V and J ends were trimmed by 3 bases and 0 bases, with 10 bases remaining between them. The CDR3 is 15 amino acids. CDR1 is MNHEY and CDR2 is SMNVEV in the germline V gene (reference sequence). The CDR3 sequence: CASSFWRTSTDTQYF. In DNA form, the CDR3 reads TGTGCCAGCAGTTTTTGGCGGACTAGCACAGATACGCAGTATTTT.

The chain is built from TRBV19 and TRBJ1-5; no clear D gene. V was trimmed by 2 bases and J by 5 bases, leaving 13 bases between them. This CDR3 comprises 15 residues. Germline CDR1 is LNHDA and CDR2 is SQIVND (reference sequence). CDR3 nucleotide sequence: TGTGCCAGTAGTATATTAGGGAATATGGATCAGCCCCAGCATTTT. Translated, it gives CASSILGNMDQPQHF.

The chain employs TRBV6-5 and TRBJ2-3, with D perhaps matching TRBD1 (6 bases). This CDR3 is built from 12 residues. Germline values: CDR1 MNHEY, CDR2 SVGAGI. The CDR3 here is CAAKGGTDTQYF. The DNA of the CDR3 is TGTGCAGCCAAGGGGGGCACAGATACGCAGTATTTT.

The chain links TRBV5-1 to TRBJ1-1; TRBD1 matches 7 bases. The V and J ends lost 6 bases and 1 base, in that order; junction bases with no gene match: 6. This CDR3 has 14 residues. CDR1 and CDR2 (germline): SGHRS, YFSETQ. The CDR3 DNA reads as TGCGCCAGCAACCTACAGGGGTCGAACACTGAAGCTTTCTTT. It specifies CASNLQGSNTEAFF.

The rearrangement links TRBV19 to TRBJ2-1; D uncertain. Looked up from germline, CDR1 is LNHDA and CDR2 is SQIVND (reference sequence). The CDR3 is 14 residues long. V was pared by 3 bases and J by 4 bases, with 10 bases between. CDR3 amino acids: CASSMVGSYNEQFF. CDR3 bases: TGTGCCAGTAGTATGGTGGGCAGTTACAATGAGCAGTTCTTC.

The V and J genes are TRBV20-1 and TRBJ2-5; 7 nucleotides agree with TRBD2. After removal of 3 bases from V and 2 bases from J, the junction contained 3 bases not matched to a gene. The CDR3 totals 13 residues. Germline CDR1 DFQATT, CDR2 SNEGSKA (reference sequence). The chain's CDR3 is CSASSGGQETQYF. CDR3 coding DNA: TGCAGTGCTAGTTCGGGGGGTCAAGAGACCCAGTACTTC.

The J gene is TRBJ1-2, the V gene TRBV3-1 (or the pseudogene TRBV3-2); D is unclear. CDR3 length: 12 amino acids. Germline V lookup: CDR1 LGHDT, CDR2 YNNKEL (reference sequence). Trimming removed 6 bases from V and 8 bases from J, with 13 bases in between. The CDR3 region has the DNA TGTGCCAGCAGTCTAAGGGTAGGCGGCTACACCTTC. It yields the protein CASSLRVGGYTF.

This sequence joins TRBV24-1 and TRBJ2-1; the D gene is possibly TRBD1 (5 bases). This CDR3 is built from 17 residues. Germline V gene lookup returns CDR1 KGHDR and CDR2 SFDVKD. Trimming took off 4 bases at V and 3 bases at J, with 18 bases between the two ends. CDR3 nucleotides: TGTGCCACCAGTGACCCTACCCGAAGGGGCGGCTACAATGAGCAGTTCTTC. It encodes CATSDPTRRGGYNEQFF.

The chain couples TRBV4-3 to TRBJ1-1; no definite D call. This CDR3 has 14 amino acids. Trimming took off 1 base at V and 5 bases at J, with 11 bases between the two ends. Germline V gene sequence: CDR1 LGHNA, CDR2 YSLEER. In DNA form, the CDR3 reads TGCGCCAGCAGCCAAGTTCGGGGAAGAACTGAAGCTTTCTTT. It codes for CASSQVRGRTEAFF.

The chain uses TRBV7-9 and TRBJ1-6; TRBD1 matches at 7 bases. J gave up 9 bases and V 5 bases, and 13 bases lay outside the gene matches. Germline CDR1 is SEHNR and CDR2 is FQNEAQ (reference sequence). There are 16 residues in the CDR3. The DNA of the CDR3 is TGTGCCAGCAGCCCCAGGGGGAACAGGGGTGCTTCACCCCTCCACTTT. It yields the protein CASSPRGNRGASPLHF.

The V call is TRBV7-2, the J call TRBJ1-1; D possibly corresponds to TRBD1 (5 bases). Trimming took 3 bases from V and 3 from J, leaving 8 bases between them. The germline V gene has CDR1 SGHTA and CDR2 FQGNSA. The CDR3 covers 13 residues. The DNA for the CDR3 is TGTGCCAGCAGCTTCGGGGCACACACTGAAGCTTTCTTT. Its translation: CASSFGAHTEAFF.

This clone was counted a few times. Other DNA sequences in the same sample also yield this CDR3. The V call is TRBV3-1 (or the pseudogene TRBV3-2), the J call TRBJ2-7; D is unclear. The CDR3 runs 14 residues. Germline loops: CDR1 LGHDT, CDR2 YNNKEL (reference sequence). V gave up 4 bases and J gave up 0 bases, with 10 bases separating them. In DNA, the CDR3 is TGTGCCAGCAGCCTAGATTTCAGCTCCTACGAGCAGTACTTC. Amino acid sequence: CASSLDFSSYEQYF.

There are a few counts of this clone. The rearrangement uses TRBV7-2 and TRBJ2-4, with 9 positions matching TRBD2. Losses at the gene ends were 4 bases for V and 2 bases for J; bases not matched to a gene: 12. The CDR3 is 18 residues long. Germline V gene lookup returns CDR1 SGHTA and CDR2 FQGNSA. In DNA form, the CDR3 reads TGTGCCAGCAGCTCCACATGGGCGGGGGGGTATACCAAAAACATTCAGTACTTC. This sequence encodes CASSSTWAGGYTKNIQYF.

This clone was observed a single time. The chain couples TRBV5-1 to TRBJ2-2; D might be TRBD1 (6 bases). CDR3 length: 15 residues. The ends were cut back, 5 bases at V and 8 bases at J, with 19 bases in the middle. Germline CDR1 and CDR2: SGHRS and YFSETQ. Here the CDR3 reads CASSFGTPRAGELFF. In DNA, the CDR3 is TGCGCCAGCAGTTTCGGGACACCCCGGGCGGGGGAGCTGTTTTTT.

V and J are TRBV27 and TRBJ1-2; TRBD1 is a possible D gene (6 bases). The CDR3 runs to 13 residues. Germline V lookup: CDR1 MNHEY, CDR2 SMNVEV (reference sequence). Trimming stripped 6 bases from V and 7 bases from J, with 15 bases between. The CDR3 here is CASRFGGAGGYTF. DNA for the CDR3: TGTGCCAGCAGATTCGGGGGCGCCGGTGGCTACACCTTC.

The chain links TRBV5-1 to TRBJ1-2, with D unresolved. The CDR3 loop spans 12 amino acids. V was cut by 0 bases and J by 6 bases, with 6 bases left in between. The germline gives CDR1 SGHRS, CDR2 YFSETQ. CDR3 loop: CASSLGVDGYTF. CDR3 nucleotides: TGCGCCAGCAGCTTGGGGGTTGATGGCTACACCTTC.

The count of this clone is one. The V gene is TRBV28, the J gene TRBJ2-3; 9 positions agree with TRBD2. The CDR3 has 16 residues. Per the germline V gene, CDR1 is MDHEN and CDR2 is SYDVKM. V lost 5 bases, J lost 3 bases, and 9 bases stayed unmatched. The CDR3 here is CASSRGGGFGTDTQYF. The CDR3 DNA reads as TGTGCCAGCAGTCGCGGGGGGGGATTTGGGACAGATACGCAGTATTTT.

V is TRBV30 and J is TRBJ1-1, with a tentative D call TRBD1 (5 bases). The CDR3 is 14 amino acids. Between the trimmed V and J ends, which lost 0 bases and 10 bases, there was a span of 18 bases. Germline V CDR1 and CDR2: GTSNPN, SVGIG (reference sequence). CDR3 residues: CAWSVSHFTTVAFF. CDR3 DNA: TGTGCCTGGAGTGTATCCCATTTTACGACAGTAGCTTTCTTT.

The rearrangement links TRBV5-1 to TRBJ1-2; D is ambiguous. Germline CDR1 SGHRS, CDR2 YFSETQ. Trimming cost V 5 bases and J 0 bases, with 14 bases left between them. The CDR3 runs to 15 residues. Here the CDR3 DNA reads TGCGCCAGCAGGGACGCAGAACGAGCTAACTATGGCTACACCTTC. Its protein is CASRDAERANYGYTF.